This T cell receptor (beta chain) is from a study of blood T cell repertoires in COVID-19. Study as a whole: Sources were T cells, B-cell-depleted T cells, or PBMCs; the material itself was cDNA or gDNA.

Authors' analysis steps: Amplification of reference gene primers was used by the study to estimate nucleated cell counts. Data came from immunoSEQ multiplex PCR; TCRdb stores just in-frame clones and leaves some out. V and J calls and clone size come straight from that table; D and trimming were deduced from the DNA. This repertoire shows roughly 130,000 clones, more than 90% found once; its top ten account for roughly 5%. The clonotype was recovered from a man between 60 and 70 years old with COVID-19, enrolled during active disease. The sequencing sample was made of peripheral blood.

The CDR3 sequence: CASSPRGAGVVDTQYF. CDR3 nucleotide sequence: TGTGCCAGCAGCCCCAGGGGAGCGGGAGTGGTAGATACGCAGTATTTT. The chain couples TRBV9 to TRBJ2-3; 8 bases fit TRBD2. CDR1 and CDR2 from the germline V gene are SGDLS and YYNGEE. The CDR3 consists of 16 residues. Trimming cost V 4 bases and J 5 bases; bases outside gene matches: 12.